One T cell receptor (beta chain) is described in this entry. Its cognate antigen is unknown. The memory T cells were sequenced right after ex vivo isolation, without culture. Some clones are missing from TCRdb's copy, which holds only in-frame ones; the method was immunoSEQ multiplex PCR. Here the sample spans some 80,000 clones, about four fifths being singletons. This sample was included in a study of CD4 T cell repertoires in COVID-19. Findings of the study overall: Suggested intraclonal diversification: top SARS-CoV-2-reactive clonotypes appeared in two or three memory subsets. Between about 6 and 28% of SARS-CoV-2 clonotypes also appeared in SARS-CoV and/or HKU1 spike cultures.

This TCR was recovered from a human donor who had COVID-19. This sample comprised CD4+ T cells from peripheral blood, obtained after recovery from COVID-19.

CDR3 sequence (DNA): TGTGCCAGCAGCCTCGACAGGGGAAAACTGTTTTTT. Amino acids: CASSLDRGKLFF. V is TRBV5-6 and J is TRBJ1-4; 8 bases are shared with TRBD1. V shed 4 bases and J 10 bases; nucleotides not matched to a gene: 3. Germline V gene sequence: CDR1 SGHDT, CDR2 YYEEEE. The CDR3 spans 12 residues.